These 13 T cell receptor beta chains were all obtained from the same sample, sequenced in a study of CD8+CD57+ T cells in acquired aplastic anemia. CDR3 and TCR beta VDJ profiling relied on genomic DNA as the template. Each CDR3 protein is one row after TCRdb ran MiXCR on the reads. The sample contains about 160,000 distinct CDR3 sequences, roughly 48% of which appear only once. Sequencing used sorted CD4+, CD8+, or CD8+CD57+ T cells (not recorded which) from PBMCs. These TCRs come from a human donor in good health.

This clonotype was picked up many times. This chain uses TRBV7-3 with TRBJ2-7; 10 positions match TRBD2. This CDR3 spans 17 amino acids. The V gene's germline CDR1 is SGHTA and CDR2 FQGTGA. V shed 5 bases and J 5 bases; nucleotides not matched to a gene: 15. The CDR3 here is CASSPQVAGGPTHEQYF. DNA for the CDR3: TGTGCCAGCAGCCCGCAAGTAGCGGGGGGCCCCACCCACGAGCAGTACTTC.

This clonotype was detected only once. The chain combines TRBV2 with TRBJ1-1; D not resolved. CDR1 and CDR2 (germline): SNHLY, FYNNEI. The CDR3 consists of 12 residues. V was cut by 8 bases and J by 2 bases, with 9 bases left in between. As DNA, the CDR3 is TGTGCCAGCGGAAATTCCAACACTGAAGCTTTCTTT. Encoded protein: CASGNSNTEAFF. The full variable domain, in which reference TRBV2 and TRBJ1-1 provide the parts outside the CDR3, is EPEVTQTPSHQVTQMGQEVILRCVPISNHLYFYWYRQILGQKVEFLVSFYNNEISEKSEIFDDQFSVERPDGSNFTLKIRSTKLEDSAMYFCASGNSNTEAFFGQGTRLTVV.

The J gene is TRBJ2-3, the V gene TRBV7-3, with TRBD2 as a possible D gene (5 bases). This CDR3 is 12 amino acids long. Germline loops: CDR1 SGHTA, CDR2 FQGTGA. Trimming cost V 5 bases and J 8 bases, with 11 bases left between them. The CDR3 nucleotides are TGTGCCAGCAGCACCCGGGGTGGTACGCAGTATTTT. Translation: CASSTRGGTQYF.

This clonotype was seen ten or more times. The rearrangement uses TRBV6-1 and TRBJ1-5; the D is unclear. CDR1 is MNHNS and CDR2 is SASEGT in the germline V gene. The CDR3 has 13 amino acids. Trimming cost V 1 base and J 9 bases, with 10 bases left between them. CDR3 residues: CASSEGGKSPQHF. Written as DNA, the CDR3 is TGTGCCAGCAGTGAAGGCGGAAAATCGCCCCAGCATTTT.

Regarding this clonotype: One base away lies a much larger clone, so this may be a sequencing read error. DNA of the CDR3: TGCGCCTGCAGCTTCCAAAACTATGGCTACACCTTC. This sequence encodes CACSFQNYGYTF. The chain joins TRBV7-9 to TRBJ1-2; D remains unclear. The CDR3 extends over 12 amino acids. Germline lookup yields CDR1 SEHNR and CDR2 FQNEAQ (reference sequence).

Many counts were recorded for this clonotype. The chain uses TRBV7-2 and TRBJ2-1; possible D gene TRBD1, 6 bases. The germline V gene has CDR1 SGHTA and CDR2 FQGNSA. Between the trimmed V and J ends, which lost 0 bases and 4 bases, there was a span of 10 bases. This CDR3 has 15 amino acids. The CDR3 spells CASSLAIQGYNEQFF. CDR3 DNA: TGTGCCAGCAGCTTAGCGATACAGGGATACAATGAGCAGTTCTTC.

This sequence joins TRBV7-6 and TRBJ2-3; a possible D gene is TRBD2 (6 bases). Germline V gene data show CDR1 as SGHVS and CDR2 as FNYEAQ. This CDR3 comprises 18 residues. V was pared by 4 bases and J by 0 bases, with 20 bases between. DNA for the CDR3: TGTGCCAGCAGCTACGGACTACGAGCGGATGGTAGCACAGATACGCAGTATTTT. This encodes CASSYGLRADGSTDTQYF.

This clonotype came up a few times. This sequence joins TRBV11-2 and TRBJ1-5, with a weak D call TRBD1 (6 bases). V dropped 2 bases and J dropped 2 bases, with 16 bases sitting between them. Germline CDR1 and CDR2: SGHAT and FQNNGV. This CDR3 region has 17 residues. The CDR3 region has the DNA TGTGCCAGCAGCTTATTAGGGGGGCCTGGGGGCAATCAGCCCCAGCATTTT. Residues: CASSLLGGPGGNQPQHF.

This clonotype was counted many times. Here the CDR3 DNA reads TGTGCCAGTAGTGTGGGACAGAACTATGGCTACACCTTC. Translating gives CASSVGQNYGYTF. The chain carries TRBV19 and TRBJ1-2; 7 bases are shared with TRBD1. CDR3 length equals 13 residues. The V and J ends lost 5 bases and 2 bases, in that order; junction bases with no gene match: 2. Germline V gene lookup returns CDR1 LNHDA and CDR2 SQIVND (reference sequence).

Many counts were recorded for this clonotype. The gene calls are TRBV25-1 and TRBJ2-1; D gene ambiguous. CDR3 size: 14 residues. With 6 bases removed from V and 4 bases from J, the gap between germline ends came to 13 bases. In germline, CDR1 is MGHDK, CDR2 SYGVNS. This CDR3 reads CASRADDWYNEQFF. The CDR3 bases are TGTGCCAGCAGGGCCGATGACTGGTACAATGAGCAGTTCTTC.

J is TRBJ1-2 and V is TRBV6-1, with 8 bases matching TRBD1. Trimming took 6 bases from V and 5 from J; bases not matched to a gene: 11. The CDR3 extends over 15 amino acids. Germline V gene sequence: CDR1 MNHNS, CDR2 SASEGT. The CDR3 coding sequence is TGTGCCAGCAGACCACCCACAGGGGGGCGGTATGGCTACACCTTC. Translated, it gives CASRPPTGGRYGYTF.

The chain combines TRBV5-5 with TRBJ2-3; no clear D. V gave up 4 bases and J gave up 4 bases, with 13 bases separating them. Germline CDR1 SGHKS, CDR2 YYEKEE (reference sequence). The CDR3 contains 14 residues. Written as DNA, the CDR3 is TGTGCCAGCAGCCGTGATACGGTCCCAGATACGCAGTATTTT. It specifies CASSRDTVPDTQYF.

This clonotype was seen only once. This CDR3 reads CSANSRMNTEAFF. For the CDR3, the DNA is TGCAGCGCAAATTCTAGAATGAACACTGAAGCTTTCTTT. This chain links TRBV29-1 with TRBJ1-1; unclear D gene. Germline V gives CDR1 SQVTM, CDR2 ANQGSEA. V lost 7 bases to trimming and J lost 0 bases, with 12 bases between them. The CDR3 has 13 amino acids.